The rows below give T cell receptor beta chains drawn from one sample of a study of cytomegalovirus exposure and HLA in healthy donors. Clones were sequenced by immunoSEQ multiplex PCR, and TCRdb holds only the in-frame ones, with some missing. The sample includes about 150,000 clones, roughly four fifths of them seen just once. The sequenced sample was PBMCs. Receptors originate from a man between 18 and 29 years old in good health and CMV-seronegative. CDR3s include the opening cysteine and the closing phenylalanine or tryptophan. The order of the fields is J gene, clone size, D gene, V gene, CDR3 DNA, CDR3 protein. D genes are given only for firm matches. Rows may omit the clone size; those that give it use once, few, many or a size class.

j_call: TRBJ2-7; clone_size: .; d_call: .; v_call: TRBV4-1; cdr3_nt: TGCGCCAGCAGCCAAGATCGTTACTACGAGCAGTACTTC; cdr3_aa: CASSQDRYYEQYF
j_call: TRBJ1-1; clone_size: .; d_call: .; v_call: TRBV5-1; cdr3_nt: TGCGCCAGCAGCGGACCGGGACACAATACGAACACTGAAGCTTTCTTT; cdr3_aa: CASSGPGHNTNTEAFF
j_call: TRBJ2-2; clone_size: .; d_call: .; v_call: TRBV15; cdr3_nt: TGTGCCACCAGGCGACTATCAAACACCGGGGAGCTGTTTTTT; cdr3_aa: CATRRLSNTGELFF
j_call: TRBJ1-4; clone_size: .; d_call: .; v_call: TRBV6-1; cdr3_nt: TGTGCCAGCAGTGGGAGAAGGGAGTCAACTAATGAAAAACTGTTTTTT; cdr3_aa: CASSGRRESTNEKLFF
j_call: TRBJ1-2; clone_size: .; d_call: .; v_call: TRBV6-1; cdr3_nt: TGTGCCAGCAGTGACTCGAACTATGGCTACACCTTC; cdr3_aa: CASSDSNYGYTF
j_call: TRBJ2-3; clone_size: few; d_call: TRBD1; v_call: TRBV7-2; cdr3_nt: TGTGCCAGCAGCTTCACAGGGGGCGGACAGACAGATACGCAGTATTTT; cdr3_aa: CASSFTGGGQTDTQYF
j_call: TRBJ1-2; clone_size: .; d_call: TRBD1; v_call: TRBV6-4; cdr3_nt: TGTGCCAGCAGCTACCAACACACAGGGGGCCTGAGTGACTACACCTTC; cdr3_aa: CASSYQHTGGLSDYTF
j_call: TRBJ2-7; clone_size: .; d_call: TRBD1; v_call: TRBV5-1; cdr3_nt: TGCGCCAGCAGCGACGGACAGGGGGGAATTTCCTACGAGCAGTACTTC; cdr3_aa: CASSDGQGGISYEQYF
j_call: TRBJ2-3; clone_size: .; d_call: TRBD2; v_call: TRBV12-5; cdr3_nt: TGTGCTAGTGGTCCGCTAGCGGGAGGAATTCCAGATACGCAGTATTTT; cdr3_aa: CASGPLAGGIPDTQYF
j_call: TRBJ2-2; clone_size: .; d_call: TRBD2; v_call: TRBV11-3; cdr3_nt: TGTGCCAGCAGCTTAGCCCAGCGGGGTAACACCGGGGAGCTGTTTTTT; cdr3_aa: CASSLAQRGNTGELFF
j_call: TRBJ2-1; clone_size: .; d_call: TRBD2; v_call: TRBV19; cdr3_nt: TGTGCCAGTACCCTTCTGGAAGGAGCGGGAGATAAGTTCTTC; cdr3_aa: CASTLLEGAGDKFF
j_call: TRBJ2-1; clone_size: .; d_call: .; v_call: TRBV20-1; cdr3_nt: TGCAGTGCTAGAGAGTCAAATGAGCAGTTCTTC; cdr3_aa: CSARESNEQFF
j_call: TRBJ1-2; clone_size: .; d_call: .; v_call: TRBV5-6; cdr3_nt: TGTGCCAGCAGCTTGGCCCCGGCGGCGAGTCGGGGCTACACCTTC; cdr3_aa: CASSLAPAASRGYTF
j_call: TRBJ2-6; clone_size: .; d_call: TRBD1; v_call: TRBV9; cdr3_nt: TGTGCCAGCAGCAGAAACCCGGGACAGGGGGTCTCTGGGGCCAACGTCCTGACTTTC; cdr3_aa: CASSRNPGQGVSGANVLTF
j_call: TRBJ1-1; clone_size: few; d_call: TRBD1; v_call: TRBV19; cdr3_nt: TGTGCCAGTAGTACCTTGGACAGGGGGCTGAACACTGAAGCTTTCTTT; cdr3_aa: CASSTLDRGLNTEAFF
j_call: TRBJ1-5; clone_size: few; d_call: .; v_call: TRBV10-3; cdr3_nt: TGTGCCATCAGTGAGTCGAGGGCTCGTGATCAGCCCCAGCATTTT; cdr3_aa: CAISESRARDQPQHF
j_call: TRBJ2-5; clone_size: .; d_call: TRBD2; v_call: TRBV6-6; cdr3_nt: TGTGCCAGCAGACCTAGCGGGGCCCAAGAGACCCAGTACTTC; cdr3_aa: CASRPSGAQETQYF
j_call: TRBJ1-5; clone_size: .; d_call: .; v_call: TRBV10-3; cdr3_nt: TGTGCCATCAGTGAGACAGGAGATGGCAATCAGCCCCAGCATTTT; cdr3_aa: CAISETGDGNQPQHF
j_call: TRBJ1-2; clone_size: .; d_call: .; v_call: TRBV4-3; cdr3_nt: TGCGCCAGCAGCCAAGATCGGATCGTCGTCGGGAGAATCTATGGCTACACCTTC; cdr3_aa: CASSQDRIVVGRIYGYTF
j_call: TRBJ2-2; clone_size: few; d_call: TRBD2; v_call: TRBV19; cdr3_nt: TGTGCCAGTAGTATAGGAGGGGCTAGCGGGAGCTTGGGCGGGGAGCTGTTTTTT; cdr3_aa: CASSIGGASGSLGGELFF
j_call: TRBJ2-3; clone_size: .; d_call: .; v_call: TRBV7-2; cdr3_nt: TGTGCCAGCGGGAGAAGTACAGATACGCAGTATTTT; cdr3_aa: CASGRSTDTQYF
j_call: TRBJ2-7; clone_size: .; d_call: .; v_call: TRBV28; cdr3_nt: TGTGCCAGCACCGAGGTCCCCTCCTACGAGCAGTACTTC; cdr3_aa: CASTEVPSYEQYF
j_call: TRBJ1-2; clone_size: once; d_call: .; v_call: TRBV6-6; cdr3_nt: TGTGCCAGCAGTTACTCCCCGAACAACCGCTATGGCTACACCTTC; cdr3_aa: CASSYSPNNRYGYTF
j_call: TRBJ2-5; clone_size: few; d_call: .; v_call: TRBV7-2; cdr3_nt: TGTGCCAGCAGGCCGAACGGGGAGACCCAGTACTTC; cdr3_aa: CASRPNGETQYF
j_call: TRBJ2-3; clone_size: once; d_call: TRBD2; v_call: TRBV27; cdr3_nt: TGTGCCAGCAGTCCAAGTAGCGCGGGAGTGGGAACAGATACGCAGTATTTT; cdr3_aa: CASSPSSAGVGTDTQYF
j_call: TRBJ2-3; clone_size: .; d_call: .; v_call: TRBV12-5; cdr3_nt: TGTGCTAGTGGCCGGAGATGGGACACGAGAGGCACAGATACGCAGTATTTT; cdr3_aa: CASGRRWDTRGTDTQYF
j_call: TRBJ1-5; clone_size: .; d_call: TRBD1; v_call: TRBV27; cdr3_nt: TGTGCCAGCAGGCCAGACAGGGTAAATCAGCCCCAGCATTTT; cdr3_aa: CASRPDRVNQPQHF
j_call: TRBJ2-6; clone_size: .; d_call: TRBD1; v_call: TRBV7-9; cdr3_nt: TGTGCCAGCAGCTCGACAGGGGGCGCCGGGGCCAACGTCCTGACTTTC; cdr3_aa: CASSSTGGAGANVLTF
j_call: TRBJ2-3; clone_size: .; d_call: TRBD2; v_call: TRBV5-6; cdr3_nt: TGTGCCAGCAGCTTGGTCTCTAGCGGGACCTTCACAGATACGCAGTATTTT; cdr3_aa: CASSLVSSGTFTDTQYF